The T cell receptor beta chain under discussion was sequenced for a study of cytomegalovirus exposure and HLA in healthy donors. The study ran its PCR with 60 Vbeta and 13 Jbeta primers. TCRdb's copy holds only in-frame clones and misses some; the assay was immunoSEQ multiplex PCR. The sample contains around 160,000 clones, over 70% of which appear only once. V shed 4 bases and J 2 bases; nucleotides not matched to a gene: 10. The CDR3 extends over 19 amino acids. Germline values: CDR1 PRHDT, CDR2 FYEKMQ (reference sequence). Sequencing used PBMCs. The TCR was taken from a woman between 35 and 50 years old in good health and CMV-seropositive. V gene TRBV13 combines with J gene TRBJ2-3, with 15 bases matching TRBD2. CDR3 sequence reads: CASSWGLAGGHKVTDTQYF. As DNA, the CDR3 is TGTGCCAGCAGCTGGGGACTAGCGGGGGGTCATAAAGTCACAGATACGCAGTATTTT.